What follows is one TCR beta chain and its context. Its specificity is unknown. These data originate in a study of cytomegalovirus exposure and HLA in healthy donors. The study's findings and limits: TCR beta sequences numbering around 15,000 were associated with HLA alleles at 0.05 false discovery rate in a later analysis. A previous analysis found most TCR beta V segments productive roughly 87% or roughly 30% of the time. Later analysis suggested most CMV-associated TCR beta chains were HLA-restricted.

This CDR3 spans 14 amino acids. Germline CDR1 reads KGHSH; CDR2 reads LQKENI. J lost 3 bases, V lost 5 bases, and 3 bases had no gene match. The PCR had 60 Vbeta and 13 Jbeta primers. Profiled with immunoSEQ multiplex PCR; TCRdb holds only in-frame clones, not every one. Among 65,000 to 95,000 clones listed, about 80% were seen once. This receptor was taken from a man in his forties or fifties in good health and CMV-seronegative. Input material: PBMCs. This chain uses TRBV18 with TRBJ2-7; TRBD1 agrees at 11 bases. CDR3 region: CASSTGQGVYEQYF. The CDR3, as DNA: TGTGCCAGCTCAACGGGACAGGGGGTCTACGAGCAGTACTTC.